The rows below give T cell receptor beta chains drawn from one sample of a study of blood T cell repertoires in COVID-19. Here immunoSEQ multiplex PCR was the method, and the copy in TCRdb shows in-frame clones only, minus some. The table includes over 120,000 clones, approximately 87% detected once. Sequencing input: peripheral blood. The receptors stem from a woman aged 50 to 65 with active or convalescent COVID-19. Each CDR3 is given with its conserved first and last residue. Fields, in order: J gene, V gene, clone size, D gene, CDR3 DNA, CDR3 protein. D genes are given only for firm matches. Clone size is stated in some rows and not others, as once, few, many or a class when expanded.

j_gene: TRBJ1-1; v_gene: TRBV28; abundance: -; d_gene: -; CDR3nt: TGTGCCAGCAGTCTCCAACGGAGGAACACTGAAGCTTTCTTT; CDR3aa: CASSLQRRNTEAFF
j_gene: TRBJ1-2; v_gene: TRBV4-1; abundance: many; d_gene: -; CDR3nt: TGCGCCAGCAGCCAAGTGCGACGACAGTCAGTCTATGGCTACACCTTC; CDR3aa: CASSQVRRQSVYGYTF
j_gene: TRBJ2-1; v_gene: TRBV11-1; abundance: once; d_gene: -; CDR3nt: TGTGCCAGCAGCTTCACGGGTTTCGGGGATGAGCAGTTCTTC; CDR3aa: CASSFTGFGDEQFF
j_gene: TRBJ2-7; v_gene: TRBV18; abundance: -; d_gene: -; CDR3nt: TGTGCCAGCTCACCTGACTACTACGAGCAGTACTTC; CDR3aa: CASSPDYYEQYF
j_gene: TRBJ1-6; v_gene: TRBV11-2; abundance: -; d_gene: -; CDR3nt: TGTGCCAGCAGCTTACAACAGGGTAATTCACCCCTCCACTTT; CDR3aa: CASSLQQGNSPLHF
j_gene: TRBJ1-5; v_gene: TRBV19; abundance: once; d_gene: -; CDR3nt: TGTGCCAGTAGGGAACAGGGTCATCAGCCCCAGCATTTT; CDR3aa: CASREQGHQPQHF
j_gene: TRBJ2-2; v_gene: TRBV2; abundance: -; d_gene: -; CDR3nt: TGTGCCAGCAGTTCGGGGTACGGTACCGGGGAGCTGTTTTTT; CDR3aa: CASSSGYGTGELFF
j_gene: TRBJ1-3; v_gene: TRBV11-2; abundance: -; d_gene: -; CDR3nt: TGTGCCAGCAGCTTAGCGGGTCAGAGAAACACCATATATTTT; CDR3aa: CASSLAGQRNTIYF
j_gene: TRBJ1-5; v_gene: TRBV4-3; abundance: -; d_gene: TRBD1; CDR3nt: TGCGCCAGCAGCCAAGATACAGGGGGCCAGGATCAGCCCCAGCATTTT; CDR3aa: CASSQDTGGQDQPQHF
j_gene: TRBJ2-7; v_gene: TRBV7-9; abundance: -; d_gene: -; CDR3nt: TGTGCCAGCAGCCCCGAAGTAACTAGTTTCTACGAGCAGTACTTC; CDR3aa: CASSPEVTSFYEQYF
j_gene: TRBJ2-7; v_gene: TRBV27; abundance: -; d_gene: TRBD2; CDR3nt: TGTGCCAGCAGTTTTCAACTAGCGGGAGTCTCCTACGAGCAGTACTTC; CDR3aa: CASSFQLAGVSYEQYF
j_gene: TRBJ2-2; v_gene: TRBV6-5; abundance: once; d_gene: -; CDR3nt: TGTGCCAGCAGTTACTCGACAGTCACCGGGGAGCTGTTTTTT; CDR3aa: CASSYSTVTGELFF
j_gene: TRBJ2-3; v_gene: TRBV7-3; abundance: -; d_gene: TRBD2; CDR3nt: TGTGCCAGCAGCGGGGGACTAGCGGGGAGCACAGATACGCAGTATTTT; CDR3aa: CASSGGLAGSTDTQYF
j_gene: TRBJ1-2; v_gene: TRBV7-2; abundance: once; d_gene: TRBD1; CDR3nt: TGTGCCAGCAGCTTAGGCCGACAGGGGGCAGGAGGCTACACCTTC; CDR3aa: CASSLGRQGAGGYTF
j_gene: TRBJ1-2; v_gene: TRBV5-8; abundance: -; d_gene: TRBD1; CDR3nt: TGTGCCAGCAGCTTGGAAGCCCGCCCGGGACAGGGGAACTATGGCTACACCTTC; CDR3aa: CASSLEARPGQGNYGYTF
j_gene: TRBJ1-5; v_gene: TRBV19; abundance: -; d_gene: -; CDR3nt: TGTGCCAGTAAATTTGACAGGTCCGGGAATCAGCCCCAGCATTTT; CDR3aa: CASKFDRSGNQPQHF